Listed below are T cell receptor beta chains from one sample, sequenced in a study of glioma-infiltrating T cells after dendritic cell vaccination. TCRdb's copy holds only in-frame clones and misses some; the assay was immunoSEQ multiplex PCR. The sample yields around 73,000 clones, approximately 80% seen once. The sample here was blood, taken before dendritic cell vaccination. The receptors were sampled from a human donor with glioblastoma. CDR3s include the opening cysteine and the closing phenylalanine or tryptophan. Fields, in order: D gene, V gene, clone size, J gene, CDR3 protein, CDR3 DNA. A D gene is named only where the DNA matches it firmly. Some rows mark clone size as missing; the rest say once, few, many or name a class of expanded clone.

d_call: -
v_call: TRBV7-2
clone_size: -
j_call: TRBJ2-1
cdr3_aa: CASSLVSGGTYNEQFF
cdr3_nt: TGTGCCAGCAGCTTGGTTAGCGGAGGAACTTACAATGAGCAGTTCTTC

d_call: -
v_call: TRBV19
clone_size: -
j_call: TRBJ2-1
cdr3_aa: CASMGGRYYNEQFF
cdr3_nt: TGTGCCAGTATGGGGGGTCGGTACTACAATGAGCAGTTCTTC

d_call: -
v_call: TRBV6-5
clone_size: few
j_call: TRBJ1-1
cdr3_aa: CASGGTLNTEAFF
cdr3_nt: TGTGCCAGCGGAGGGACGTTGAACACTGAAGCTTTCTTT

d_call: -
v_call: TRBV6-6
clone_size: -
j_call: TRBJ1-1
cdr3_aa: CASIRKEGLTEAFF
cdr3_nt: TGTGCCAGCATCAGAAAGGAGGGTCTTACTGAAGCTTTCTTT

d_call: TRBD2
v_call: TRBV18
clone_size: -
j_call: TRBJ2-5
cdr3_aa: CASSPPGLPQETQYF
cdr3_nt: TGTGCCAGCTCACCACCGGGACTACCCCAAGAGACCCAGTACTTC

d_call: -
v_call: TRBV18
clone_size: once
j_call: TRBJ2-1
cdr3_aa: CASSPAAGYNEQFF
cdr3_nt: TGTGCCAGCTCACCAGCGGCAGGGTACAATGAGCAGTTCTTC

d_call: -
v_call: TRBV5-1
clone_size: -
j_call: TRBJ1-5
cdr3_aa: CASSPGHSEGLPQHF
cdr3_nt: TGCGCCAGCAGCCCGGGACATTCTGAGGGTTTGCCCCAGCATTTT

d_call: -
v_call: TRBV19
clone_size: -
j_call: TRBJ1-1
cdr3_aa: CASSQTAMNTEAFF
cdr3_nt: TGTGCCAGTAGCCAGACAGCAATGAACACTGAAGCTTTCTTT

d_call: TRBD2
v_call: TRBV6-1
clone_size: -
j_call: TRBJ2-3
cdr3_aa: CASSAGLAGARATQYF
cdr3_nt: TGTGCCAGCAGTGCGGGACTAGCGGGAGCCCGGGCTACGCAGTATTTT

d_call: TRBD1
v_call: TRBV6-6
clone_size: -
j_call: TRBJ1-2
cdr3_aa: CAITQGARGYTF
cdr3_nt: TGTGCCATTACACAGGGGGCGCGCGGCTACACCTTC

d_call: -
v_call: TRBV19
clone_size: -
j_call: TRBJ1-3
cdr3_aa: CASSISGGLFENTIYF
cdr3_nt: TGTGCCAGTAGTATTTCCGGGGGGCTCTTTGAAAACACCATATATTTT

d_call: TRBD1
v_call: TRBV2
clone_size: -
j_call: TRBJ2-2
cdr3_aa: CASSPRTGGTGELFF
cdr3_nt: TGTGCCAGCAGTCCTCGGACAGGGGGGACCGGGGAGCTGTTTTTT

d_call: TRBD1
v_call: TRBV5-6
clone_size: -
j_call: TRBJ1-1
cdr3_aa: CASSFPGTGRAFF
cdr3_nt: TGTGCCAGCAGCTTCCCCGGGACAGGGAGAGCTTTCTTT

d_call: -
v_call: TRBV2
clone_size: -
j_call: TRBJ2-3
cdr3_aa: CARGILESPDTQYF
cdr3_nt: TGTGCCAGGGGAATACTAGAATCCCCAGATACGCAGTATTTT

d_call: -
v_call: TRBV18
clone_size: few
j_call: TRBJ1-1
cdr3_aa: CASSPGSGSGTEAFF
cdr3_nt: TGTGCCAGCTCACCAGGATCAGGGTCAGGAACTGAAGCTTTCTTT

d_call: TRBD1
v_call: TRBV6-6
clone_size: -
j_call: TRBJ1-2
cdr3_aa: CASRDRDRGSNGYTF
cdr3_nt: TGTGCCAGCAGGGACCGGGACAGGGGGTCAAATGGCTACACCTTC

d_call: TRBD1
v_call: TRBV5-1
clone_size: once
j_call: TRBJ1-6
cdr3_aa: CASSLGGQHNSPLHF
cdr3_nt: TGCGCCAGCAGCTTGGGGGGACAGCATAATTCACCCCTCCACTTT

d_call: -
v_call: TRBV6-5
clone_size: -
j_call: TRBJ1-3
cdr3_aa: CASSYSGEGSGNTIYF
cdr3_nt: TGTGCCAGCAGTTACTCTGGTGAGGGCTCTGGAAACACCATATATTTT

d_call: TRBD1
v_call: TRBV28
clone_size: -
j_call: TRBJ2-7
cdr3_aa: CASSTPGTGVNYEQYF
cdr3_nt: TGTGCCAGCAGTACCCCCGGGACAGGGGTCAACTACGAGCAGTACTTC

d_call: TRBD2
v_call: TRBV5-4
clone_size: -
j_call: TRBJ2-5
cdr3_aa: CASSAGLADQETQYF
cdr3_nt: TGTGCCAGCAGCGCGGGACTAGCGGACCAAGAGACCCAGTACTTC

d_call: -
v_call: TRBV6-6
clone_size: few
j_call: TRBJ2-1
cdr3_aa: CASSSTDSPSYNEQFF
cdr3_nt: TGTGCCAGCAGTTCCACGGACTCACCCTCCTACAATGAGCAGTTCTTC

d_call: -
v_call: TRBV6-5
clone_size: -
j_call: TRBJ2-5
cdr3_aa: CATYKEGVETQYF
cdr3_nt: TGTGCCACCTACAAGGAGGGCGTGGAGACCCAGTACTTC